This T cell receptor (beta chain) was sequenced in a study of shared clonotypes between healthy human individuals. The table came from immunoSEQ multiplex PCR; TCRdb's copy has only in-frame clones and leaves some out. The table shows over a million clones, with 96% occurring only once. Trimming left V 2 bases short and J 3 bases short, with 7 bases between. Germline lookup yields CDR1 SGHNT and CDR2 YENEEA. The CDR3 runs to 13 residues. The clonotype originates from a man younger than 45 in good health. The chain employs TRBV11-3 and TRBJ1-1; the D is unclear. Sequencing was performed on naive CD4+ T cells sorted from blood. Indicated subset: CD45RA+ positively selected. For the CDR3, the DNA is TGTGCCAGCAGCTTAAGCGGGTACACTGAAGCTTTCTTT. It specifies CASSLSGYTEAFF.